This T cell receptor (beta chain) was documented in a study of PD-1 blockade in classical Hodgkin lymphoma. General observations from the study: Baseline TCR diversity was reportedly lower in newly diagnosed patients than in healthy donors. It was reported as lower still in relapsed/refractory patients. Unlike CD8+ TCR diversity, which did not rise significantly by C4D1, CD4+ TCR diversity did. Patients excluded were those beginning nivolumab under 1 year after ASCT. Whoever responded completely had baseline diversity much like that seen in newly diagnosed patients.

Some clones are missing from TCRdb's copy, which holds only in-frame ones; the method was immunoSEQ multiplex PCR. The table includes 25,000 to 35,000 clones, around 80% detected once. Note on this clone: Its antigen is not identified.

Described time point: cycle 4 day 1 (C4D1), after less than 7 weeks of nivolumab. The patients all showed relapse after autologous stem cell transplantation, while their brentuximab vedotin exposure varied. Negative selection with magnetic separation was used to purify CD4+ T cells from thawed PBMCs. CDR1 is SGHNT, CDR2 YYREEE, per germline (reference sequence). This CDR3 has 15 residues. J lost 4 bases, V lost 5 bases, and 9 bases had no gene match. The material was CD4+ T cells from blood, obtained before the fourth cycle of nivolumab. This receptor was taken from a human donor with classical Hodgkin lymphoma. This chain links TRBV5-4 with TRBJ2-1, with 7 bases fitting TRBD1. The CDR3 DNA reads TGTGCCAGCAGTGAGGGGACAGCCCTTTACAATGAGCAGTTCTTC. It specifies CASSEGTALYNEQFF.